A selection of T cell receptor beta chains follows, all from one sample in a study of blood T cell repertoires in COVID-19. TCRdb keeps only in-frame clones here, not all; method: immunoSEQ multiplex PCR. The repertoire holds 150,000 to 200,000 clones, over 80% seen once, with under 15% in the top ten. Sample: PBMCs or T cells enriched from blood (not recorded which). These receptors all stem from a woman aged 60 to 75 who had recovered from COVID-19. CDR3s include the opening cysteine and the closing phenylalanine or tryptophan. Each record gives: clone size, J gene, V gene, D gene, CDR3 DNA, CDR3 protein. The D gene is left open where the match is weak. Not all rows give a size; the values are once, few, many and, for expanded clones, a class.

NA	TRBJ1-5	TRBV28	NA	TGTGCCAGCAGTTTTTCAGACAGGCCCAATCAGCCCCAGCATTTT	CASSFSDRPNQPQHF
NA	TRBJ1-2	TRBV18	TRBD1	TGTGCCAGCTCACCGGGACAGGGCTCTACTGGCTACACCTTC	CASSPGQGSTGYTF
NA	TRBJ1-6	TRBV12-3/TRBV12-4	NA	TGTGCCAGCAGCCTGCCAGGCTCACCCCTCCACTTT	CASSLPGSPLHF
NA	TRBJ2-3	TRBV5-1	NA	TGCGCCAGCAGCTTGGCGGTAACAGATACGCAGTATTTT	CASSLAVTDTQYF
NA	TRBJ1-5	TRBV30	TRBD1	TGTGCCTGGGCGACAGGGAACGGAGGGCCCCAGCATTTT	CAWATGNGGPQHF
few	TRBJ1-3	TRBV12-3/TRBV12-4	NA	TGTGCCAGCAGCACCTCAACAGGAAACACCATATATTTT	CASSTSTGNTIYF
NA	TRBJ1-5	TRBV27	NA	TGTGCCAGCAGTTCGAGTATACGCAATCAGCCCCAGCATTTT	CASSSSIRNQPQHF
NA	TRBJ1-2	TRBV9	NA	TGTGCCAGCAGCCCCCGGATAGGGGACTACTATGGCTACACCTTC	CASSPRIGDYYGYTF
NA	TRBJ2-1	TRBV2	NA	TGTGCCAGCAGCCCCCCTCCAGGAGCGGAGCGTTCCAATGAGCAGTTCTTC	CASSPPPGAERSNEQFF
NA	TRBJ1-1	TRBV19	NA	TGTGCCAGTAGTATCAATGGGGGGGAGGCTGAAGCTTTCTTT	CASSINGGEAEAFF
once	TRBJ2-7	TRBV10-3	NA	TGTGCCATCAGAAGTCAGGGCAGGGCAAGCTCCTACGAGCAGTACTTC	CAIRSQGRASSYEQYF
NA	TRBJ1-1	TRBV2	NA	TGTGCCAGCAGTGAAGACCCACGGGGGTGGGCTTTCTTT	CASSEDPRGWAFF
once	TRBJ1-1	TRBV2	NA	TGTGCCAGCAATGGGGGGAGGGACACTGAAGCTTTCTTT	CASNGGRDTEAFF
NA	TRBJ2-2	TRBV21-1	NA	TGTGCCAGCAGCTACAGGGGGCCGAACACCGGGGAGCTGTTTTTT	CASSYRGPNTGELFF
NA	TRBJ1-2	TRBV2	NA	TGTGCCAGCAGTGAACAGGGGTACTATGGCTACACCTTC	CASSEQGYYGYTF
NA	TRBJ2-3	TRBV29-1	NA	TGCAGCGTTGATCTACAGGGCACAGATACGCAGTATTTT	CSVDLQGTDTQYF
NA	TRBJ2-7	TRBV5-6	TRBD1	TGTGCCAGCAGCTTGGGCATAGGACAGGGGGCCCACGAGCAGTACTTC	CASSLGIGQGAHEQYF
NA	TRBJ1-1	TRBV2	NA	TGTGCCAGCAGTGCTGGACTATGGACTGAAGCTTTCTTT	CASSAGLWTEAFF
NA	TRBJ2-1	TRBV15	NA	TGTGCCACCAGCAGAGGGGGAAGGGGAATAAACAATGAGCAGTTCTTC	CATSRGGRGINNEQFF
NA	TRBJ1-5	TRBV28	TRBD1	TGTGCCAGTAGACAGGGGTCCCAGCCCCAGCATTTT	CASRQGSQPQHF
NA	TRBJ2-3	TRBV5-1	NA	TGCGCCAGCAGGGACTACTCTGGCACAGATACGCAGTATTTT	CASRDYSGTDTQYF
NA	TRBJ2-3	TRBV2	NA	TGTGCCAGCAGTGTGAGGAGCGGGCAGGTGGGAGATACGCAGTATTTT	CASSVRSGQVGDTQYF
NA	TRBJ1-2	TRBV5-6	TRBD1	TGTGCCAGCAGCCCGCGACAGGGGAATGGCTACACCTTC	CASSPRQGNGYTF
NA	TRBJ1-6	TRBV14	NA	TGTGCCAGCAGCCATGACAGGTCTTCACCCCTCCACTTT	CASSHDRSSPLHF
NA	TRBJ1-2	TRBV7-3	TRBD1	TGTGCCAGCAGCTTAGGCGGGGGACAGGGATACACCTTC	CASSLGGGQGYTF
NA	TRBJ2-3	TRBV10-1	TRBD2	TGCGCCAGCAGTGCTAGCGGGAGTAGGGCAGATACGCAGTATTTT	CASSASGSRADTQYF
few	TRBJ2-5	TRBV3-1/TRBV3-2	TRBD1	TGTGCCAGCAGCCTCGGACAGGGGGCAAAGACCCAGTACTTC	CASSLGQGAKTQYF
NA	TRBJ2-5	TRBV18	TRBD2	TGTGCCAGCTCACCAGAGCTGGGAGGGCGAGAGACCCAGTACTTC	CASSPELGGRETQYF
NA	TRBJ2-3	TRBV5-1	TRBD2	TGCGCCAGCAGCTTGGGACTAGCGGAAAGCACAGATACGCAGTATTTT	CASSLGLAESTDTQYF
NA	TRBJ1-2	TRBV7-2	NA	TGTGCCAGCAGCCAGGTGGGCAGCAACTTATACTATGGCTACACCTTC	CASSQVGSNLYYGYTF
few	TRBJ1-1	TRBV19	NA	TGTGCCAGTAGTGAGGCCCCCACACGGCTAGCTTTCTTT	CASSEAPTRLAFF
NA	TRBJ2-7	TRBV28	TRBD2	TGTGCCAGCAGTTTAAACCCTAGCGGGAGTTACGAGCAGTACTTC	CASSLNPSGSYEQYF
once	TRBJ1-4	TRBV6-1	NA	TGTGCCAGCAGTGAAAACTTGAGTGGAAAACTGTTTTTT	CASSENLSGKLFF
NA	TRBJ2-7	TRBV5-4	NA	TGTGCCAGCAGCTTGGCGAGCGGGCCGAGGGGCGAGCAGTACTTC	CASSLASGPRGEQYF
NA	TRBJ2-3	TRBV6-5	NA	TGTGCCAGCAGGCCGGGGTTCTCCACAGATACGCAGTATTTT	CASRPGFSTDTQYF
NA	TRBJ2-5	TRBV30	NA	TGTGCCTGGAGTAACGGGGACTACCAAGAGACCCAGTACTTC	CAWSNGDYQETQYF
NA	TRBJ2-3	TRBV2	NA	TGTGCCAGCCTTTTGGTTAGAGATACGCAGTATTTT	CASLLVRDTQYF
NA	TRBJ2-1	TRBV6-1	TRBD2	TGTGCCAGCAGTGAAAGTCTAGCGGGCCACAATGAGCAGTTCTTC	CASSESLAGHNEQFF
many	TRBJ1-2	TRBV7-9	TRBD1	TGTGCCAGCAGCACAACTTTAACAGGGGCTGGCTACACCTTC	CASSTTLTGAGYTF
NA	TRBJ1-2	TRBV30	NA	TGTGCCTGGAGTGTAGTGGGGGCGGGTGGCTACACCTTC	CAWSVVGAGGYTF
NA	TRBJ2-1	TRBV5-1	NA	TGCGCCAGCAGCTTGGAATACTCCTACAATGAGCAGTTCTTC	CASSLEYSYNEQFF
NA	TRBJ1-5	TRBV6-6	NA	TGTGCCAGCAGTTATGGGGAGGGAGGTCAGCCCCAGCATTTT	CASSYGEGGQPQHF
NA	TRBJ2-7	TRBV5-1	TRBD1	TGCGCCAGCAGCTTGTCGACAGGGGGAATGGGGGAGCAGTACTTC	CASSLSTGGMGEQYF
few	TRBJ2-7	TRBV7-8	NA	TGTGCCAGCAGCTCGGGACACTACTACGAGCAGTACTTC	CASSSGHYYEQYF
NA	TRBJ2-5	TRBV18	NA	TGTGCCAGCTCACCGGTGGCGGGGCAAGAGACCCAGTACTTC	CASSPVAGQETQYF
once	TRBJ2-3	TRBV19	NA	TGTGCCAGTAGCACTAGGGACTTCACAGATACGCAGTATTTT	CASSTRDFTDTQYF
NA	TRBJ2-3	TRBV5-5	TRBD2	TGTGCCAGCAGCCTCGGACTAGCGGGGGGAGATACGCAGTATTTT	CASSLGLAGGDTQYF
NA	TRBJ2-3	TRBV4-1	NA	TGCGCCAGCAGCCAACCGGGCACAGATACGCAGTATTTT	CASSQPGTDTQYF
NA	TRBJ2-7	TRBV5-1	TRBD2	TGCGCCAGCAGCTTTGACGGACTAGGTTCTCTCGAGCAGTACTTC	CASSFDGLGSLEQYF